Listed below are T cell receptor beta chains from one sample, sequenced in a study of blood T cell repertoires in COVID-19. Sequenced by immunoSEQ multiplex PCR; TCRdb stores in-frame clones only, minus some. Found here are fewer than 50,000 clones, about 76% of them singletons; the top ten hold roughly a tenth. The sample was peripheral blood. All receptors derive from a man aged 65 to 79 with COVID-19, enrolled during active disease. The CDR3 runs from the conserved cysteine through the conserved F or W. D genes are given only for firm matches.

d_call j_call v_call cdr3_aa
- TRBJ1-6 TRBV4-2 CASSQEYRVNSPLHF
TRBD2 TRBJ2-1 TRBV18 CASTPREGSYNEQFF
TRBD2 TRBJ2-7 TRBV3-1/TRBV3-2 CASSQGISGSSYEQYF
- TRBJ2-4 TRBV9 CASSDTRGTENIQYF
- TRBJ2-2 TRBV6-4 CASKLTNTGELFF
TRBD1 TRBJ2-1 TRBV3-1/TRBV3-2 CASTRSGQGYHEQFF
- TRBJ1-4 TRBV14 CASSVQGEKLFF
- TRBJ1-1 TRBV28 CASSPGQGTEAFF
TRBD1 TRBJ1-2 TRBV18 CASSLRQGSIGYTF
- TRBJ1-5 TRBV20-1 CSASPGVNQPQHF
- TRBJ1-1 TRBV6-5 CASSYRATTGEAFF
- TRBJ1-1 TRBV3-1/TRBV3-2 CASSPSGTPGGAFF
- TRBJ1-1 TRBV29-1 CSVWRNTEAFF
TRBD1 TRBJ2-7 TRBV19 CASSPRGHSYEQYF
- TRBJ1-2 TRBV5-6 CASSPRVTIYGYTF
- TRBJ1-2 TRBV4-1 CASSQDLRNYGYTF
- TRBJ1-4 TRBV5-5 CASSLVGQREKLFF
TRBD1 TRBJ1-1 TRBV5-4 CASSLGRQGLTLLTF
- TRBJ1-2 TRBV5-4 CASSPPAGNYGYTF
TRBD1 TRBJ1-6 TRBV7-2 CASSSQQGYNSPLHF
- TRBJ2-1 TRBV7-9 CASTGSGRRENNEQFF
- TRBJ1-1 TRBV27 CASSLRRGMTEAFF
- TRBJ2-2 TRBV27 CASSPDPARLYTGELFF
- TRBJ2-7 TRBV12-3/TRBV12-4 CASGLFNEQYF
TRBD1 TRBJ2-7 TRBV28 CATGTGSDEQYF
- TRBJ1-6 TRBV18 CASSPPLFSGKNSPLHF
- TRBJ2-5 TRBV7-9 CASSLAAGLGETQYF
TRBD2 TRBJ2-1 TRBV18 CASSRQVPGLAELPRSYNEQFF
- TRBJ1-3 TRBV5-1 CASSRTGGVGNTIYF
- TRBJ2-1 TRBV10-3 CAISESMAGRYNEQFF
- TRBJ1-2 TRBV5-4 CASSLGPYSIYGYTF
- TRBJ1-5 TRBV6-6 CASLHAGNQPQHF
- TRBJ1-5 TRBV29-1 CSVEAGAGQPQHF
- TRBJ1-5 TRBV10-2 CASSEQGGQPQHF
- TRBJ2-7 TRBV21-1 CASSKGGQAYEQYF
- TRBJ2-5 TRBV6-5 CASSSPGALETQYF
- TRBJ1-1 TRBV5-1 CASSPRGLGDTEAFF
- TRBJ1-5 TRBV6-5 CASKGRAGQPQHF
TRBD1 TRBJ1-4 TRBV27 CASSSQGDEKLFF
TRBD2 TRBJ2-7 TRBV18 CASSPPGGLRNHF
- TRBJ2-7 TRBV6-5 CASNRDTSYEQYF